These 24 T cell receptor beta chains originate from one sample sequenced in a study of blood T cells in healthy people across ages (dated by TCRdb to between 2015 and 2017). The library relied on 5' RACE. Sequencing was performed on an Illumina HiSeq 2500. A second roughly 6 to 11 cycle PCR used a sample-barcoded 5' primer and a J-beta primer mix. Using fastp trimming at Q25 and MiXCR clonotype assembly, TCRdb reanalyzed the public sequencing data and kept in-frame beta chains. Under each unique CDR3 protein, matching rows form one entry showing the most common genes and DNA. The sample table contains under 2,000,000 distinct CDR3 sequences; only one count was recorded for about 50% of them. Roughly 2% of the sample is held by the ten biggest clonotypes. The sample taken for sequencing was blood. Receptors were obtained from a woman aged 40 to 50 in good health.

The V and J genes are TRBV28 and TRBJ2-6; 7 bases align to TRBD1. The CDR3 length is 17 residues. Germline values: CDR1 MDHEN, CDR2 SYDVKM. Unmatched junction bases numbered 8, after V lost 6 bases and J lost 0 bases. The CDR3 reads CASRVPGQTSGANVLTF. The CDR3 DNA reads as TGTGCCAGCAGAGTGCCGGGACAGACCTCTGGGGCCAACGTCCTGACTTTC.

The rearrangement joins TRBV4-1 to TRBJ2-5, with 9 bases identical to TRBD1. The CDR3 has 17 amino acids. Trimming took 1 base from V and 4 from J; bases not matched to a gene: 10. Germline CDR1 and CDR2: MGHRA and YSYEKL. CDR3 coding DNA: TGCGCCAGCAGCCAAGGCCCGGGACAGGGCTCCGGAGAGACCCAGTACTTC. Its translation: CASSQGPGQGSGETQYF.

This clonotype was detected only a few times. The V and J genes are TRBV6-8 and TRBJ2-7, with TRBD2 identical over 11 bases. V gave up 5 bases and J gave up 2 bases; unmatched junction bases: 8. The CDR3 covers 16 residues. Germline lookup yields CDR1 MNHGY and CDR2 SAAAGT. CDR3 nucleotides: TGTGCCAGCAGTCCTGTGACTAGCGGGGCCCCCTACGAGCAGTACTTC. Encoded protein: CASSPVTSGAPYEQYF.

The J gene is TRBJ1-4, the V gene TRBV13; possible D gene TRBD1, 6 bases. CDR3 length: 13 amino acids. Germline V gene sequence: CDR1 PRHDT, CDR2 FYEKMQ (reference sequence). The germline V and J ends were trimmed by 4 bases and 13 bases, with 16 bases remaining between them. The CDR3 DNA follows: TGTGCCAGCAGCTCGAGGGGGGTCGAGGGACTGTTTTTT. This sequence encodes CASSSRGVEGLFF.

The J gene is TRBJ2-3, the V gene TRBV20-1, with D possibly being TRBD2 (6 bases). The CDR3 extends over 13 amino acids. Germline V lookup: CDR1 DFQATT, CDR2 SNEGSKA (reference sequence). V lost 4 bases and J 7 bases, leaving 15 bases between the germline ends. The CDR3: CSAMLTGSNTQYF. The DNA for the CDR3 is TGCAGTGCTATGCTAACCGGGAGTAATACGCAGTATTTT.

J is TRBJ1-2 and V is TRBV28; D possibly corresponds to TRBD1 (5 bases). CDR3 length: 15 amino acids. V dropped 6 bases and J dropped 3 bases, with 17 bases sitting between them. The V gene's germline CDR1 is MDHEN and CDR2 SYDVKM. The CDR3 sequence is CASSFPLGAHYGYTF. The CDR3 bases are TGTGCCAGCAGCTTTCCCCTCGGGGCGCACTATGGCTACACCTTC.

J is TRBJ2-3 and V is TRBV24-1; possible D gene TRBD1, 6 bases. This CDR3 has 16 residues. Trimming stripped 4 bases from V and 3 bases from J, with 16 bases between. Germline CDR1 reads KGHDR; CDR2 reads SFDVKD. The CDR3 sequence is CATSEPDRLGTDTQYF. The CDR3 DNA is TGTGCCACCAGTGAACCGGACAGATTGGGTACAGATACGCAGTATTTT.

This clonotype occurred a few times. The rearrangement uses TRBV13 and TRBJ2-7, with D perhaps matching TRBD1 (6 bases). CDR1 and CDR2 (germline): PRHDT, FYEKMQ (reference sequence). The V and J ends lost 1 base and 3 bases respectively, with 10 bases between them. The CDR3 runs 14 residues. This CDR3 reads CASSLAGAHYEQYF. The CDR3 coding sequence is TGTGCCAGCAGCTTAGCAGGGGCCCACTACGAGCAGTACTTC.

V is TRBV2 and J is TRBJ2-5; D is perhaps TRBD1 or TRBD2 (5 bases each). The J call may not be correct, given that the DNA end is closer to TRBJ2-7. There are 15 residues in the CDR3. The germline gives CDR1 SNHLY, CDR2 FYNNEI. The CDR3 reads CASAPRDPLLYEQYF. CDR3 in DNA: TGTGCCAGCGCGCCCCGGGACCCCTTACTCTACGAGCAGTACTTC.

The gene calls are TRBV29-1 and TRBJ1-2; 7 bases agree with TRBD1. Losses at the gene ends were 7 bases for V and 6 bases for J; bases not matched to a gene: 8. Per germline, CDR1 SQVTM and CDR2 ANQGSEA. The CDR3 is made up of 12 amino acids. CDR3 bases: TGCAGCGGCGCACTACAGGGGAATGGCTACACCTTC. The encoded protein is CSGALQGNGYTF.

The chain links TRBV27 to TRBJ2-1; possibly TRBD2 for D (6 bases). In germline, CDR1 is MNHEY, CDR2 SMNVEV (reference sequence). CDR3 length equals 21 residues. Trimming took off 6 bases at V and 0 bases at J, with 30 bases between the two ends. The CDR3 reads CASRSNLGRKGLLSSYNEQFF. The CDR3 coding sequence is TGTGCCAGCAGATCAAATCTTGGGAGGAAGGGATTACTAAGCTCCTACAATGAGCAGTTCTTC.

This clonotype was counted between two and nine times. V gene TRBV20-1 combines with J gene TRBJ1-1; no definite D call. Germline V CDR1 and CDR2: DFQATT, SNEGSKA (reference sequence). The CDR3 consists of 12 residues. The CDR3 sequence is CSPFSGNTEAFF. In DNA, the CDR3 is TGCAGCCCCTTTTCGGGGAACACTGAAGCTTTCTTT.

This chain links TRBV6-5 with TRBJ1-2, with 9 bases aligning to TRBD1. V gave up 4 bases and J gave up 5 bases; unmatched junction bases: 5. Germline V gives CDR1 MNHEY, CDR2 SVGAGI. The CDR3 contains 14 residues. The CDR3 DNA sequence: TGTGCCAGCAGTTTCGGACAGGGGAGGTATGGCTACACCTTC. Translation gives CASSFGQGRYGYTF.

The gene calls are TRBV29-1 and TRBJ2-3, with 11 bases matching TRBD1. The CDR3 covers 16 residues. Germline values: CDR1 SQVTM, CDR2 ANQGSEA. Trimming removed 1 base from V and 3 bases from J; junction bases left unmatched: 6. This CDR3 reads CSVEGPWDRGTDTQYF. DNA for the CDR3: TGCAGCGTTGAAGGACCCTGGGACAGGGGGACAGATACGCAGTATTTT.

The V gene is TRBV6-1, the J gene TRBJ2-1, with D perhaps matching TRBD1 (6 bases). The CDR3 loop spans 15 amino acids. The V and J ends lost 3 bases and 4 bases respectively, with 13 bases between them. Germline assignment: CDR1 MNHNS and CDR2 SASEGT. In nucleotides, the CDR3 is TGTGCCAGCAGTGAGCCGGGACAATCTTACAATGAGCAGTTCTTC. Residues: CASSEPGQSYNEQFF.

This clonotype appeared a few times. The chain uses TRBV4-3 and TRBJ1-5; D is undetermined. Germline assignment: CDR1 LGHNA and CDR2 YSLEER. Trimming shortened V by 0 bases and J by 6 bases, and 12 bases separated the two germline ends. The CDR3 spans 15 residues. The CDR3 spells CASSQDRVTFQPQHF. CDR3 sequence (DNA): TGCGCCAGCAGCCAAGATCGTGTGACTTTTCAGCCCCAGCATTTT.

This clonotype has more than one count but fewer than ten. The chain has TRBV13 and TRBJ1-6; no definite D call. This CDR3 has 13 residues. Germline CDR1 PRHDT, CDR2 FYEKMQ (reference sequence). The V gene lost 5 bases and the J gene lost 5 bases, with 7 bases spanning the gap. The CDR3 sequence: CASSPGHNSPLHF. CDR3 nucleotide sequence: TGTGCCAGCAGCCCTGGCCATAATTCACCCCTCCACTTT.

The chain links TRBV27 to TRBJ1-2; 9 bases fit TRBD1. Looked up from germline, CDR1 is MNHEY and CDR2 is SMNVEV (reference sequence). The CDR3 covers 18 residues. Losses at the gene ends were 8 bases for V and 4 bases for J; bases not matched to a gene: 20. In nucleotides, the CDR3 is TGTGCCAGCTCCACGGCCGGGACAGGGACAGTTTCGATCTATGGCTACACCTTC. Its translation: CASSTAGTGTVSIYGYTF.

There are a few counts of this clonotype. The V call is TRBV7-2, the J call TRBJ2-5; no reliable D call. The CDR3 totals 13 residues. Germline V gene data show CDR1 as SGHTA and CDR2 as FQGNSA. V shed 3 bases and J shed 5 bases, with 10 bases lying between them. CDR3 residues: CASSFKGTETQYF. For the CDR3, the DNA is TGTGCCAGCAGCTTCAAAGGAACCGAGACCCAGTACTTC.

This rearrangement joins TRBV24-1 to TRBJ2-2, with D perhaps given as TRBD1 or TRBD2 (7 bases each). This CDR3 spans 16 amino acids. Trimming left V 7 bases short and J 2 bases short, with 16 bases between. Looked up from germline, CDR1 is KGHDR and CDR2 is SFDVKD. CDR3 DNA sequence: TGTGCCACCAGAGGGGAGGGGGCACTCAACACCGGGGAGCTGTTTTTT. This sequence encodes CATRGEGALNTGELFF.

The genes are TRBV21-1 and TRBJ2-7; TRBD2 is the table's D call, not checked against the DNA. The DNA end is a closer match to TRBJ2-5, so the J assignment may be wrong. TRBV21-1 constitutes a pseudogene. CDR3 length equals 11 residues. CDR3 residues: CAGRVGETQYF. CDR3 bases: TGTGCTGGGAGGGTCGGAGAGACCCAGTACTTC.

The chain uses TRBV29-1 and TRBJ1-2; D gene unclear. The CDR3 contains 11 residues. Germline assignment: CDR1 SQVTM and CDR2 ANQGSEA. With 4 bases removed from V and 2 bases from J, the gap between germline ends came to 5 bases. The CDR3 region is CSVASNYGYTF. DNA for the CDR3: TGCAGCGTTGCGTCGAACTATGGCTACACCTTC.

The V gene is TRBV6-5, the J gene TRBJ2-5; the D gene is possibly TRBD2 (6 bases). The CDR3 consists of 14 residues. Germline CDR1 reads MNHEY; CDR2 reads SVGAGI. V was clipped by 7 bases and J by 2 bases, with 14 bases between them. CDR3 in amino acids: CASKVGGRQETQYF. The CDR3, as DNA: TGTGCCAGCAAGGTGGGGGGTAGGCAAGAGACCCAGTACTTC.

V and J are TRBV5-1 and TRBJ1-2; D might be TRBD1 (6 bases). Trimming took off 4 bases at V and 2 bases at J, with 12 bases between the two ends. This CDR3 spans 14 amino acids. Germline V gives CDR1 SGHRS, CDR2 YFSETQ. CDR3 in amino acids: CASSQRQDNYGYTF. The CDR3, as DNA: TGCGCCAGCAGCCAGAGACAGGACAACTATGGCTACACCTTC.